The clone carrying this TCR beta chain was seen just once. This sample was included in a study of blood T cell repertoires in COVID-19. Study background: The cDNA or gDNA used as material had been derived from T cells, B-cell-depleted T cells, or PBMCs.

Produced via immunoSEQ multiplex PCR; TCRdb's table is partial and in-frame only. The repertoire holds just under 350,000 clones, about 86% seen once, with almost 3% in the top ten. This TCR came from a young man with active or convalescent COVID-19. Material for sequencing was peripheral blood.

The CDR3 DNA sequence: TGTGCCAGTATTTCCGGGACAGGGGGCGTTAGTAATGAAAAACTGTTTTTT. Residues: CASISGTGGVSNEKLFF. This chain links TRBV19 with TRBJ1-4, with 12 bases lining up with TRBD1. Germline V gene lookup returns CDR1 LNHDA and CDR2 SQIVND (reference sequence). V gave up 7 bases and J gave up 4 bases; unmatched junction bases: 10. CDR3 length equals 17 residues. Full variable domain (remainder filled in from reference TRBV19 and TRBJ1-4): DGGITQSPKYLFRKEGQNVTLSCEQNLNHDAMYWYRQDPGQGLRLIYYSQIVNDFQKGDIAEGYSVSREKKESFPLTVTSAQKNPTAFYLCASISGTGGVSNEKLFFGSGTQLSVL.